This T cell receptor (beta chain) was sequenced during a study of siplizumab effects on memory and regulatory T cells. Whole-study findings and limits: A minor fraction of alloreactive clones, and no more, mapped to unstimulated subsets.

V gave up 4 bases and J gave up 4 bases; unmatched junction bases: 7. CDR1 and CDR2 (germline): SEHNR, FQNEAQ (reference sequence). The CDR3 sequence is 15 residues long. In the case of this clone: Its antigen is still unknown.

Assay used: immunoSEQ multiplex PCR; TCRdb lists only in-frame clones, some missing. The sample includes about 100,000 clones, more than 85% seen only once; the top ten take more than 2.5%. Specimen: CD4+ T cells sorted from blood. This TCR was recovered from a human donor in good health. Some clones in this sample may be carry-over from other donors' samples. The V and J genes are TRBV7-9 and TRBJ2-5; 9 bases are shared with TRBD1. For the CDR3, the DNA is TGTGCCAGCAGCTGGGACAGGGTGGTGTTAGAGACCCAGTACTTC. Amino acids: CASSWDRVVLETQYF.